The T cell receptor beta chain described here comes from a study of regulatory T cells in long-lasting Graves disease (dated by TCRdb to 2020 to 2022). Background on the whole study: In the newly diagnosed Graves' disease group, patients had been taking antithyroid drugs for less than 3 months. Peripheral blood TCR sequencing and RNA sequencing compared persistent Graves' disease patients with newly diagnosed Graves' disease patients. The study was conducted in China and was registered as a clinical trial. A total of roughly 35 samples underwent TCR sequencing: around 13 from persistent and roughly 20 from newly diagnosed Graves' disease patients. Paper-wide results and their limitations: The small sample size was acknowledged by the authors as a limitation that may reduce accuracy. Compared with newly diagnosed patients, persistent Graves' disease patients had lower TCR Shannon entropy and fewer highly expanded clones, which suggests clonal expansion. Peripheral blood alone was examined, since thyroid tissue, which constituted the primary lesion, could not be accessed. More public clonotypes were shared among persistent patients (roughly 2,900) than among newly diagnosed patients (approximately 930). Sequencing and analysis were limited to the TCR beta chain. TRBV28, TRBJ1-2 and TRBJ2-5 were preferentially used in persistent disease, while TRBV20-1 and TRBJ2-1 were favored in newly diagnosed disease.

The germline V gene (reference sequence) sets CDR1 to SEHNR and CDR2 to FQNEAQ. Measured from the cysteine to the phenylalanine, the CDR3 is 13 residues long. Only the CDR3 DNA is retained, 39 bases long and in frame from the first base. V is clipped by 5 bases and J by 6 bases, and the sequence between their germline boundaries is 14 bases long. Libraries were prepared through multiplex PCR. Reads for this sample came from an Illumina HiSeq 4000. TCR beta libraries were built with iRepertoire HTBI primers and Arm-PCR amplification of CDR3 regions. Before sequencing, the PCR products underwent gel purification. The published analysis was carried out like this. Across samples, around 58 TRBV and 13 to 15 TRBJ segments were identified and used for gene usage analysis of CDR3 amino acid clonotypes. Filtered high-quality paired reads were merged into contigs using COPE and FqMerger. BLAST was used to align contigs to the IMGT TRBV, TRBD and TRBJ reference genes, and CDR3 was defined following IMGT. Clonotypes above 0.1% frequency were classified as highly expanded clones. Repertoire diversity was measured by Shannon entropy, and V-J evenness by the Gini coefficient. A clonotype was considered public if more than one individual shared it. TCRdb handled the public reads itself, with Q25 trimming in fastp and clone calling in MiXCR, and kept productive beta chains. Rows are unified per CDR3 protein, each entry keeping the most common DNA and genes. TCRdb assigned the V and J calls; the authors' analysis was not used. This sample has approximately 250,000 distinct CDR3 sequences in its table, and 15% to 20% of those were observed once. The ten biggest clones cover around 21% of the sample.

Interpreted using the paper, the time point label stands for: newly diagnosed GD, antithyroid drugs for less than 3 months. RNA was extracted from PBMCs in TRIzol for both TCR sequencing and RNA sequencing. Graves' disease was diagnosed according to American Thyroid Association guidelines. The patients came from an endocrinology department in Xi'an, China. From each patient, around 9 milliliters of peripheral blood was collected into an EDTA anticoagulant tube. Ficoll Paque Plus density gradient separation was used to isolate PBMCs, and no further T cell sorting was performed. An Agilent 2100 Bioanalyzer and agarose gel were used to check RNA quality, while a NanoDrop 2000 measured RNA concentration. This clonotype was seen at least ten times. Its antigen is still unknown. No quality values exist for individual bases; no much larger clone is one base distant.

This sample comprised peripheral blood mononuclear cells (PBMCs), obtained at new diagnosis, from a patient treated with antithyroid drugs. The clonotype was recovered from a female donor with Graves disease. The chain was built from TRBV7-9 and TRBJ2-7; the D gene is perhaps TRBD1, on 6 matching bases. Here the CDR3 is given as CASSPQGMGEQYF. The DNA sequence is given as TGTGCCAGCAGCCCACAGGGAATGGGCGAGCAGTACTTC.